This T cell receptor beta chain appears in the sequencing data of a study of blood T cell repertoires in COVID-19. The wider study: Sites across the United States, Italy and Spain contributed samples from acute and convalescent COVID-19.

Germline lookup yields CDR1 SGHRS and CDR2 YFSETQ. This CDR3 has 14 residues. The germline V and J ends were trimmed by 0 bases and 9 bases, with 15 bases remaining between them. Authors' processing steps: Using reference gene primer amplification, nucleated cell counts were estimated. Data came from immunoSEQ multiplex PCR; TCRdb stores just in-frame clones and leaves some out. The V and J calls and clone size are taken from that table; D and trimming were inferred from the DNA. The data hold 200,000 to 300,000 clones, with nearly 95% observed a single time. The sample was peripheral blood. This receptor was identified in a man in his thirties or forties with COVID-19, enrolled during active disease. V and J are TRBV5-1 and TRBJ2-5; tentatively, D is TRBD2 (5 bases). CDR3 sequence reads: CASSLGPSEEAQYF. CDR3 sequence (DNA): TGCGCCAGCAGCTTGGGGCCTTCGGAGGAGGCCCAGTACTTC.